These T cell receptor beta chains were read from a single sample in a study of blood T cell repertoires in COVID-19. Only in-frame clones appear in the TCRdb table, and some are missing; sequencing was by immunoSEQ multiplex PCR. The sample holds 350,000 to 450,000 clones; roughly 92% are singletons and the top ten take roughly 0.9%. Sequencing input: PBMCs or T cells enriched from blood (not recorded which). Receptor source: a woman aged 40 to 50 who had been exposed to COVID-19. CDR3s include the opening cysteine and the closing phenylalanine or tryptophan. Each record gives: J gene, V gene, D gene, clone size, CDR3 DNA, CDR3 protein. D genes are given only for firm matches. Clone size is shown for a subset of rows, as once, few, many or a class of expanded clone.

TRBJ2-3,TRBV4-2,NA,NA,TGTGCCAGCAGCCAAGACCCCGGGGGAGATACGCAGTATTTT,CASSQDPGGDTQYF
TRBJ2-2,TRBV6-4,NA,NA,TGTGCCAGCAGTGAAGTAGCGAGTCTGGACACCGGGGAGCTGTTTTTT,CASSEVASLDTGELFF
TRBJ1-2,TRBV21-1,NA,NA,TGTGCCAGCAGCAAAGGGTGTTTTACAGGGGGCTCGACCTTC,CASSKGCFTGGSTF
TRBJ2-7,TRBV29-1,TRBD1,NA,TGCAGCGGACGACAGGGTCCCAACGAGCAGTACTTC,CSGRQGPNEQYF
TRBJ1-4,TRBV27,TRBD1,NA,TGTGCCAGCAGTCGACAGGGGGAAAAACTGTTTTTT,CASSRQGEKLFF
TRBJ2-7,TRBV4-1,TRBD2,NA,TGCGCCAGCAGCCAGACCCCTAGCGGGACACCAGGGTACGAGCAGTACTTC,CASSQTPSGTPGYEQYF
TRBJ1-2,TRBV5-1,TRBD1,NA,TGCGCCAGCAGCTTGGTAGGTGACAGGGGGCGCGATGGCTACACCTTC,CASSLVGDRGRDGYTF
TRBJ2-1,TRBV3-1/TRBV3-2,NA,once,TGTGCCAGCAGCCAAGCCGGTAGGAGCTCCTACAATGAGCAGTTCTTC,CASSQAGRSSYNEQFF
TRBJ2-2,TRBV15,NA,NA,TGTGCCACCAGCAGAGACCTTGACACCGGGGAGCTGTTTTTT,CATSRDLDTGELFF
TRBJ2-2,TRBV27,NA,NA,TGTGCCAGCAGTTTACCCGGGTTGGTGGAGGCCGGGGAGCTGTTTTTT,CASSLPGLVEAGELFF
TRBJ1-2,TRBV29-1,NA,NA,TGCAGCGTTTCCGGCCCGGGAGGGACTAACTATGGCTACACCTTC,CSVSGPGGTNYGYTF
TRBJ1-4,TRBV30,NA,NA,TGTGCCTGGAGGCACGTAGCAACTAATGAAAAACTGTTTTTT,CAWRHVATNEKLFF
TRBJ2-7,TRBV6-1,TRBD2,NA,TGTGCCAGCAGTGAAGAGGAATCTGGATTAGCGGGAGGGTGGTACGAGCAGTACTTC,CASSEEESGLAGGWYEQYF
TRBJ1-2,TRBV18,TRBD1,NA,TGTGCCAGCTCACCGGGACAGGGTAGTAACTATGGCTACACCTTC,CASSPGQGSNYGYTF
TRBJ1-1,TRBV3-1/TRBV3-2,NA,few,TGTGCCAGCAGCCCCGGGGGAGTGAACACTGAAGCTTTCTTT,CASSPGGVNTEAFF
TRBJ2-5,TRBV9,NA,NA,TGTGCCAGCAGCCCCGGTTCTGGGGCCCAACGAAAAGAGACCCAGTACTTC,CASSPGSGAQRKETQYF